This is a list of T cell receptor beta chains from one sample in a study of blood T cells in healthy people across ages. MiXCR, run by TCRdb on the 5' RACE reads, gives a single entry per CDR3 protein. The sample gives 1.5 million to 2 million distinct CDR3 sequences, about 31% of which show up once; around 11% is in the top ten. Sample: blood. These receptors all come from a woman between 25 and 40 years old in good health. Both conserved end residues are part of each CDR3. D genes are given only for firm matches. Expanded clones get a size class; other rows say once, few or many, or leave the size out.

TRBV7-2,TRBJ2-3,TRBD2,many,TGTGCCAGCAGCTTCGCATTGCCCATTAGCGGGGCTAGCACAGATACGCAGTATTTT,CASSFALPISGASTDTQYF
TRBV6-2/TRBV6-3,TRBJ2-3,TRBD2,.,TGTGCCAGCAGTTACCCGCTGAAGCGGGGGGCCGCAGATACGCAGTATTTT,CASSYPLKRGAADTQYF
TRBV5-5,TRBJ1-1,.,once,TGTGCCAGCAGCTTGCTCCCAGGCGTCATGAACACTGAAGCTTTCTTT,CASSLLPGVMNTEAFF
TRBV29-1,TRBJ2-7,TRBD2,.,TGCAGCGTTGCTGGGTTGGGGGAGGGCTTGTACGGGCAGTACTTC,CSVAGLGEGLYGQYF
TRBV7-9,TRBJ2-7,TRBD2,.,TGTGCCAGCAGCCCCCAGGTTAGCGGGAGGGATGCTACCTACGAGCAGTACTTC,CASSPQVSGRDATYEQYF
TRBV2,TRBJ2-5,.,few,TGTGCCAGCAGTGAGGCGGACAGCTTGAGAGAAGAGACCCAGTACTTC,CASSEADSLREETQYF
TRBV5-1,TRBJ2-7,.,few,TGCGCCAGCAGCTTGGAGGGGTGGGACGAGCAGTACTTC,CASSLEGWDEQYF
TRBV20-1,TRBJ2-5,TRBD1,few,TGCAGTGCGGCCGGGACAGCGCAAGAGACCCAGTACTTC,CSAAGTAQETQYF
TRBV15,TRBJ2-1,.,few,TGTGCCACCAGCAGAGAGGTTAGCGGCTCCCATGAGCAGTTCTTC,CATSREVSGSHEQFF
TRBV6-2/TRBV6-3,TRBJ2-7,TRBD1,.,TGTGCCAGCAAACAGGGGGCGGAATTCTACGAGCAGTACTTC,CASKQGAEFYEQYF
TRBV15,TRBJ2-7,.,.,TGTGCCACCAGCGTAGAGGAAACCTACGAGCAGTACTTC,CATSVEETYEQYF
TRBV27,TRBJ1-2,.,.,TGTGCCAGCAGCCGCGTGGGGGGGCAAAACTATGGCTACACCTTC,CASSRVGGQNYGYTF
TRBV28,TRBJ1-2,.,few,TGTGCCAGCAGTTCCCCAACTGCATCGCCTCGGGACTATGGCTACACCTTC,CASSSPTASPRDYGYTF
TRBV20-1,TRBJ2-7,.,.,TGCAGTGCTAGGGTAGCCAGGTTTACCTACGAGCAGTACTTC,CSARVARFTYEQYF
TRBV6-6,TRBJ2-7,.,once,TGTGCCAGCAACAGGGAGGGTTTGTCCGTCGAGCAGTACTTC,CASNREGLSVEQYF
TRBV10-2,TRBJ1-2,TRBD1,.,TGCGCCAGCAATCCGGACAGGGGGCTTAGAGGCTACACCTTC,CASNPDRGLRGYTF
TRBV21-1,TRBJ1-5,.,once,TGTGCCAGCAGCCCTCAGAGGGGAAGCAATCAGCCCCAGCATTTT,CASSPQRGSNQPQHF
TRBV7-8,TRBJ1-1,.,.,TGTGCCAGCAGCTTAGGTCTCGAAACGTTGTGGAACACTGAAGCTTTCTTT,CASSLGLETLWNTEAFF
TRBV20-1,TRBJ2-4,TRBD2,.,TGCAGTGTGGATAAGTCTAGCGGGGAGATGTCCAAAAACATTCAGTACTTC,CSVDKSSGEMSKNIQYF
TRBV3-1,TRBJ2-5,TRBD2,many,TGTGCCAGCAGCCCCTCTAGCGGGGGAAACCAAGAGACCCAGTACTTC,CASSPSSGGNQETQYF
TRBV6-1,TRBJ1-4,.,.,TGTGCCAGCAGTGAAGTTCGGGGAAGAGGTCTGTTTTTT,CASSEVRGRGLFF
TRBV7-2,TRBJ2-7,TRBD2,.,TGTGCCAGCAGCTTGGTCGTGGGAGCGGGGCTCTCCTACGAGCAGTACTTC,CASSLVVGAGLSYEQYF
TRBV4-2,TRBJ1-4,TRBD1,few,TGTGCCAGCAGCCACCGACAGGGGTTACCCTACGACTCCAATGAAAAACTGTTTTTT,CASSHRQGLPYDSNEKLFF
TRBV4-1,TRBJ1-5,TRBD1,.,TGCGCCAGCAGCTTGGACAGGGGGCGAAATCAGCCCCAGCATTTT,CASSLDRGRNQPQHF
TRBV7-2,TRBJ1-2,.,.,TGTGCCAGCAGCCCCCAATCAGGGGTCGAGGGCCACACCTTC,CASSPQSGVEGHTF
TRBV7-9,TRBJ1-2,.,few,TGTGCCAGCGGCAGGGCAGGAAACTATGGCTACACCTTC,CASGRAGNYGYTF
TRBV6-5,TRBJ2-3,.,.,TGTGCCAGCAGTTATGAGTCAGGGATCACAGATACGCAGTATTTT,CASSYESGITDTQYF
TRBV4-1,TRBJ2-1,.,.,TGCGCCAGCAGCCAAGATCAGCGCGGAGGCGAGCAGTTCTTC,CASSQDQRGGEQFF
TRBV10-3,TRBJ2-1,.,few,TGTGCCATCAGTGACGGGCGGGACCCGAGGAATGAGCAGTTCTTC,CAISDGRDPRNEQFF
TRBV9,TRBJ2-5,.,few,TGTGCCAGCAGCGTAGAAGGGGGGACGGAGACCCAGTACTTC,CASSVEGGTETQYF
TRBV20-1,TRBJ2-7,.,.,TGCAGTGCTCCGGACAGCGTTGGGTCCGAGCAGTACTTC,CSAPDSVGSEQYF
TRBV6-1,TRBJ1-2,.,few,TGTGCCAGCAGTGAATGGGACGCGAAAGGCTACACCTTC,CASSEWDAKGYTF
TRBV12-3/TRBV12-4,TRBJ2-1,TRBD2,few,TGTGCCAGCAGTCAACGACCGGGACTAGTTATGTTGGATGAGCAGTTCTTC,CASSQRPGLVMLDEQFF
TRBV5-6,TRBJ1-2,TRBD1,many,TGTGCCAGCAGCCTGACAGGGGTTGGCTATGGCTACACCTTC,CASSLTGVGYGYTF
TRBV7-9,TRBJ1-2,.,once,TGTGCCAGCAGACATTCATTGTTCCAGGGAGTTAACTATGGCTACACCTTC,CASRHSLFQGVNYGYTF
TRBV10-3,TRBJ2-1,.,few,TGTGCCACCCACTCCCCAGTGGGGGGGCCCGGTGAGCAGTTCTTC,CATHSPVGGPGEQFF
TRBV5-1,TRBJ2-3,.,many,TGTGCCAGCAGCTTAGAGAGCGGAAGCACAGATACGCAGTATTTT,CASSLESGSTDTQYF
TRBV20-1,TRBJ2-3,.,.,TGCAGTGCTAGAGGTCAGGGCTCAGATACGCAGTATTTT,CSARGQGSDTQYF
TRBV7-8,TRBJ1-2,TRBD1,few,TGTGCCAGCAGTGGACAGGGGGAAACGTCCTATGGCTACACCTTC,CASSGQGETSYGYTF
TRBV20-1,TRBJ2-1,.,.,TGCAGTGCTTTCTTGACAGGAGACTCCAATGAGCAGTTCTTC,CSAFLTGDSNEQFF
TRBV7-9,TRBJ2-4,.,.,TGTGCCAGCAGCCCCGGTTGGGGATGGGAGGAGCAGTACTTC,CASSPGWGWEEQYF
TRBV27,TRBJ2-7,.,.,TGTGCCAGCAGCTCCAGGGCCTGGGGCGAGCAGTACTTC,CASSSRAWGEQYF
TRBV7-3,TRBJ2-2,.,.,TGTGCCAGCAGCTTAAAGGGGCTCCCAGACCCGAAGGCCGGGGAGCTGTTTTTT,CASSLKGLPDPKAGELFF
TRBV2,TRBJ2-7,.,.,TGTGCCAGCAGAGAAACAGTTTACGCCTCCTACGAGCAGTACTTC,CASRETVYASYEQYF
TRBV5-1,TRBJ2-5,.,.,TGCGCCGGCAGCTTGCGCGGACAGCACGAGACCCAGTACTTC,CAGSLRGQHETQYF
TRBV11-2,TRBJ2-7,TRBD2,few,TGTGCCAGCAGCTTATTTGGCGGGAGGGCCTCGTTTTACGAGCAGTACTTC,CASSLFGGRASFYEQYF
TRBV4-1,TRBJ1-1,TRBD1,.,TGCGCCAGCAGCCAACCGGACAGGGATTACACTGAAGCTTTCTTT,CASSQPDRDYTEAFF
TRBV5-5,TRBJ2-1,TRBD1,.,TGTGCCAGCAGCTGGGGACAGGGAGGGAATGAGCAGTTCTTC,CASSWGQGGNEQFF
TRBV20-1,TRBJ2-1,.,.,TGCAGTGCTAGAGATCTTGACCTGAAAAACAATGAGCAGTTCTTC,CSARDLDLKNNEQFF
TRBV12-3/TRBV12-4,TRBJ2-4,TRBD1,.,TGTGCCAGCAGGCCGCGGACAGGGGGTCGAAACATTCAGTACTTC,CASRPRTGGRNIQYF
TRBV29-1,TRBJ2-5,TRBD2,many,TGCAGCGTTGCAACAGCGGGGGCGGTAGAGACCCAGTACTTC,CSVATAGAVETQYF
TRBV5-1,TRBJ2-3,.,.,TGCGCCAGCAGCTTGGCGGACCCGGTCACAGATACGCAGTATTTT,CASSLADPVTDTQYF
TRBV5-6,TRBJ2-4,.,.,TGTGCCAGCAGCCCGCGAGAGGGCTCCAAAAACATTCAGTACTTC,CASSPREGSKNIQYF